Below, 21 T cell receptor beta chains from the same sample are listed, as sequenced in a study of blood T cell repertoires in COVID-19 (dated by TCRdb to 2020 to 2022). The library came from the immunoSEQ multiplex PCR assay. Entries here come from immuneACCESS through TCRdb and include only in-frame sequences with V and J called. Some clones fail to appear in such tables; in the studies checked, an unresolved V gene covers under half of the shortfall, and the cause of the remainder is unknown. This sample is represented by roughly 230,000 clones; roughly 87% of them were singletons. 0.65% to 0.8% of the sample is held by the ten biggest clonotypes. The sample taken for sequencing was peripheral blood. These receptors were obtained from a human donor in a cohort sampled during active COVID-19.

V and J are TRBV19 and TRBJ1-1; possibly TRBD1 for D (6 bases). Germline V gene data show CDR1 as LNHDA and CDR2 as SQIVND (reference sequence). V lost 3 bases and J lost 8, with 10 bases in between. CDR3 length equals 12 residues. Here the CDR3 reads CASSISQGEAFF. The CDR3, as DNA: TGTGCCAGTAGTATCAGCCAGGGGGAAGCTTTCTTT. Drawing the rest from reference TRBV19 and TRBJ1-1, the complete variable domain is DGGITQSPKYLFRKEGQNVTLSCEQNLNHDAMYWYRQDPGQGLRLIYYSQIVNDFQKGDIAEGYSVSREKKESFPLTVTSAQKNPTAFYLCASSISQGEAFFGQGTRLTVV.

V is TRBV6-4 and J is TRBJ2-1; 7 bases agree with TRBD2. Germline values: CDR1 MRHNA, CDR2 SNTAGT. The J segment lost 4 bases and the V segment lost 6 bases, leaving 6 bases of the junction unmatched. This CDR3 is 14 amino acids long. The CDR3 region is CASRPSGLYNEQFF. The CDR3 nucleotides read TGTGCCAGCAGGCCTAGCGGCCTATACAATGAGCAGTTCTTC.

The chain joins TRBV15 to TRBJ1-1; D is undetermined. Deletions cut 2 bases from V and 3 bases from J, with 7 bases between. Germline V gives CDR1 LNHNV, CDR2 YYDKDF (reference sequence). CDR3 length: 13 residues. The CDR3 reads CATSRTSDTEAFF. The CDR3 nucleotides read TGTGCCACCAGCAGAACATCCGACACTGAAGCTTTCTTT.

The CDR3 region is CASSVDPPGQSSGNTIYF. The CDR3 region has the DNA TGTGCCAGCAGCGTAGACCCCCCGGGACAGTCTTCTGGAAACACCATATATTTT. The chain uses TRBV9 and TRBJ1-3; 7 nucleotides line up with TRBD1. Per germline, CDR1 SGDLS and CDR2 YYNGEE. This CDR3 comprises 18 residues. Losses at the gene ends were 0 bases for V and 1 base for J; bases not matched to a gene: 10.

The J gene is TRBJ1-1, the V gene TRBV6-5; D not certain. V dropped 0 bases and J dropped 1 base, with 12 bases sitting between them. This CDR3 region has 16 residues. Germline CDR1 and CDR2: MNHEY and SVGAGI. CDR3 residues: CASSYSSTGTNTEAFF. CDR3 nucleotide sequence: TGTGCCAGCAGTTACTCATCGACGGGAACGAACACTGAAGCTTTCTTT.

This sequence joins TRBV5-1 and TRBJ2-7, with a possible D match to TRBD1 (6 bases). V was pared by 0 bases and J by 4 bases, with 8 bases between. The CDR3 spans 13 residues. In germline, CDR1 is SGHRS, CDR2 YFSETQ. The CDR3 spells CASSLEQGYEQYF. The CDR3, as DNA: TGCGCCAGCAGCTTGGAACAGGGTTACGAGCAGTACTTC.

This clone appeared a single time. V usage is TRBV18 and J usage is TRBJ2-3; no definite D call. V was clipped by 0 bases and J by 6 bases, with 10 bases between them. Germline V gene data show CDR1 as KGHSH and CDR2 as LQKENI. The CDR3 has 14 amino acids. In DNA, the CDR3 is TGTGCCAGCTCACCACCGTACAGTTTGGATACGCAGTATTTT. Protein: CASSPPYSLDTQYF.

This chain links TRBV29-1 with TRBJ2-7; weak D call: TRBD1 (5 bases). Trimming shortened V by 8 bases and J by 6 bases, and 11 bases separated the two germline ends. CDR1 is SQVTM and CDR2 is ANQGSEA in the germline V gene. The CDR3 totals 10 residues. Here the CDR3 DNA reads TGCAGCACCGTAGGGGTCGAGCAGTACTTC. This translates into CSTVGVEQYF.

The chain has TRBV5-6 and TRBJ2-5; D gene uncertain. The germline CDR1 and CDR2 sequences are SGHDT and YYEEEE. Trimming pared 2 bases from V and 5 bases from J, leaving 16 bases between. The CDR3 is made up of 15 amino acids. CDR3 loop: CASSFRPDAGETQYF. In nucleotides, the CDR3 is TGTGCCAGCAGCTTCAGGCCAGACGCTGGGGAGACCCAGTACTTC. Drawing the rest from reference TRBV5-6 and TRBJ2-5, the complete variable domain is DAGVTQSPTHLIKTRGQQVTLRCSPKSGHDTVSWYQQALGQGPQFIFQYYEEEERQRGNFPDRFSGHQFPNYSSELNVNALLLGDSALYLCASSFRPDAGETQYFGPGTRLLVL.

The CDR3 loop reads CASSWQGTTSRNTEAFF. CDR3 nucleotide sequence: TGCGCCAGCAGCTGGCAGGGGACGACATCGCGAAACACTGAAGCTTTCTTT. The chain couples TRBV5-1 to TRBJ1-1; a possible D gene is TRBD1 (6 bases). This CDR3 is built from 17 residues. Trimming removed 3 bases from V and 2 bases from J, with 20 bases in between. CDR1 SGHRS and CDR2 YFSETQ come from the germline V gene.

The rearrangement uses TRBV11-3 and TRBJ1-2; 7 positions agree with TRBD1. CDR3 length: 17 residues. Germline-derived CDR1 and CDR2 are SGHNT and YENEEA. J was trimmed by 1 base and V by 5 bases; bases with no gene match: 13. In nucleotides, the CDR3 is TGTGCCAGCAGCCTCAAGGGGCGGGACAGCATTAACTATGGCTACACCTTC. It codes for CASSLKGRDSINYGYTF.

The chain uses TRBV28 and TRBJ1-1; D gene ambiguous. V lost 3 bases and J lost 1, with 9 bases in between. CDR3 length equals 14 residues. Germline V gene lookup returns CDR1 MDHEN and CDR2 SYDVKM. The chain's CDR3 is CASSFPDWNTEAFF. In DNA form, the CDR3 reads TGTGCCAGCAGTTTCCCTGACTGGAACACTGAAGCTTTCTTT.

V and J are TRBV24-1 and TRBJ2-1; the D is unclear. The V gene's germline CDR1 is KGHDR and CDR2 SFDVKD. There are 12 residues in the CDR3. Trimming removed 1 base from V and 7 bases from J, with 4 bases in between. CDR3 sequence reads: CATSDFGNEQFF. Here the CDR3 DNA reads TGTGCCACCAGTGATTTCGGGAATGAGCAGTTCTTC.

This chain joins TRBV4-1 and TRBJ2-5, with TRBD2 identical over 13 bases. Unmatched junction bases numbered 6, after V lost 3 bases and J lost 5 bases. CDR3 length equals 16 residues. The germline CDR1 and CDR2 sequences are MGHRA and YSYEKL. For the CDR3, the DNA is TGCGCCAGCAGCCAGGGTGGGACTAGCGGGGTTGAGACCCAGTACTTC. This codes for CASSQGGTSGVETQYF.

J is TRBJ2-7 and V is TRBV19; tentatively, D is TRBD2 (6 bases). The V gene's germline CDR1 is LNHDA and CDR2 SQIVND (reference sequence). CDR3 length: 14 amino acids. V was trimmed by 1 base and J by 2 bases, leaving 9 bases between them. The CDR3: CASSIAGGAYEQYF. CDR3 nucleotide sequence: TGTGCCAGTAGTATAGCCGGGGGTGCCTACGAGCAGTACTTC. The full variable domain, in which reference TRBV19 and TRBJ2-7 provide the parts outside the CDR3, is DGGITQSPKYLFRKEGQNVTLSCEQNLNHDAMYWYRQDPGQGLRLIYYSQIVNDFQKGDIAEGYSVSREKKESFPLTVTSAQKNPTAFYLCASSIAGGAYEQYFGPGTRLTVT.

V is TRBV5-4 and J is TRBJ1-5; the D gene is possibly TRBD1 (6 bases). Germline assignment: CDR1 SGHNT and CDR2 YYREEE (reference sequence). This CDR3 has 15 amino acids. Trimming pared 0 bases from V and 4 bases from J, leaving 11 bases between. CDR3 residues: CASSLVGRGNQPQHF. The DNA of the CDR3 is TGTGCCAGCAGCTTGGTCGGCAGGGGAAATCAGCCCCAGCATTTT.

The rearrangement joins TRBV30 to TRBJ1-6, with D possibly being TRBD1 (6 bases). V lost 0 bases, J lost 8 bases, and 11 bases lay in between. Per germline, CDR1 GTSNPN and CDR2 SVGIG (reference sequence). There are 14 residues in the CDR3. CDR3 DNA sequence: TGTGCCTGGAGTGTGAAGGGGGAGTATTCACCCCTCCACTTT. Protein: CAWSVKGEYSPLHF.

V and J are TRBV27 and TRBJ1-4, with TRBD1 matching 8 bases. CDR3 length equals 16 residues. CDR1 and CDR2 (germline): MNHEY, SMNVEV (reference sequence). Trimming took 0 bases from V and 15 from J; bases not matched to a gene: 15. CDR3 DNA: TGTGCCAGCAGTTTATCGGGGACAGGCAGCAGTGGGTTGGTGTTTTTT. Protein sequence: CASSLSGTGSSGLVFF.

This clone was counted only a few times. The rearrangement joins TRBV30 to TRBJ2-7, with 8 nucleotides matching TRBD2. There are 14 residues in the CDR3. Germline loops: CDR1 GTSNPN, CDR2 SVGIG (reference sequence). After removal of 0 bases from V and 5 bases from J, the junction contained 6 bases not matched to a gene. CDR3 amino acids: CAWSVGLARDEQYF. The CDR3 DNA reads TGTGCCTGGAGTGTAGGACTAGCTCGCGACGAGCAGTACTTC.

This chain links TRBV19 with TRBJ1-5; tentatively, D is TRBD1 (5 bases). Trimming stripped 5 bases from V and 7 bases from J, with 21 bases between. The germline V gene encodes CDR1 LNHDA and CDR2 SQIVND (reference sequence). CDR3 length: 16 residues. The CDR3 coding sequence is TGTGCCAGTAGTCGGCAGGGAGGGCACGAAAGCCAGCCCCAGCATTTT. It yields the protein CASSRQGGHESQPQHF.

This rearrangement joins TRBV11-3 to TRBJ2-7; 9 positions agree with TRBD1. With 4 bases clipped from V and 1 base from J, the junction kept 5 bases outside the gene matches. From germline, CDR1 is SGHNT and CDR2 YENEEA. CDR3 length equals 15 residues. The CDR3 region has the DNA TGTGCCAGCAGCTACAGGACAGGGGTGTCCTACGAGCAGTACTTC. Translated, it gives CASSYRTGVSYEQYF.